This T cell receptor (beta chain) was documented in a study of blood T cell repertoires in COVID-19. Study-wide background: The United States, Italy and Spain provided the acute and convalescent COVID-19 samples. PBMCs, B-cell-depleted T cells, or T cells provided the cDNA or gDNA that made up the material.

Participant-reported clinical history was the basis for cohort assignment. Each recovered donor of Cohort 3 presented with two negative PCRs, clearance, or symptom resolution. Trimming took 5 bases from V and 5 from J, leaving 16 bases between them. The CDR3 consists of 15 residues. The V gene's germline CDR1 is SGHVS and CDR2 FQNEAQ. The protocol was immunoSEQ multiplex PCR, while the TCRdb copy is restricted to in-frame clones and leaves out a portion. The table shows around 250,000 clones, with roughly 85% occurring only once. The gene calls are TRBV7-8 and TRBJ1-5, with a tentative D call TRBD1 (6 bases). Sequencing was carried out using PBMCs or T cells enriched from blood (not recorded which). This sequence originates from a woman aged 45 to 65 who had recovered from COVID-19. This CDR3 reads CASSAVTGNYQPQHF. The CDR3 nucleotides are TGTGCCAGCAGCGCCGTCACAGGGAACTATCAGCCCCAGCATTTT.